The 27 T cell receptor beta chains below were found in one sample sequenced in a study of neurological immune-mediated disorders. TCRdb re-called the 5' RACE reads with MiXCR, one entry per CDR3 protein. Of some 66,000 distinct CDR3 sequences listed, under 5% are singletons. The sample consisted of PBMCs. The receptors stem from a man aged 50-59 years with multiple sclerosis.

This clonotype showed up many times. The DNA for the CDR3 is TGTGCCAGCAGCTTAATGTGGGGAGAGGGACTAGCAGGCGAGCAGTACTTC. Its translation: CASSLMWGEGLAGEQYF. This sequence joins TRBV7-9 and TRBJ2-7; 9 bases line up with TRBD2. The CDR3 runs 17 residues. V shed 2 bases and J 6 bases; nucleotides not matched to a gene: 14. In germline, CDR1 is SEHNR, CDR2 FQNEAQ (reference sequence).

In its sample, this clonotype was seen many times. V usage is TRBV10-3 and J usage is TRBJ2-7; 7 positions agree with TRBD1. Germline CDR1 and CDR2: ENHRY and SYGVKD. The CDR3 totals 14 residues. Unmatched junction bases numbered 19, after V lost 10 bases and J lost 10 bases. The CDR3 DNA is TGTGCCACCGCTTTTGACAGGGATGTCAGGGGACAGTACGTC. Translated, it gives CATAFDRDVRGQYV.

This clonotype occurred many times. The chain links TRBV11-2 to TRBJ2-3, with a possible D match to TRBD2 (5 bases). The germline V gene has CDR1 SGHAT and CDR2 FQNNGV. Trimming stripped 5 bases from V and 0 bases from J, with 9 bases between. This CDR3 spans 14 amino acids. The CDR3 DNA follows: TGTGCCAGCAGCACTAGGACTAGCACAGATACGCAGTATTTT. Translation gives CASSTRTSTDTQYF.

This clonotype was counted ten times or more. The V gene is TRBV5-1, the J gene TRBJ1-1; no clear D. V dropped 6 bases and J dropped 0 bases, with 9 bases sitting between them. Germline V gives CDR1 SGHRS, CDR2 YFSETQ. The CDR3 covers 13 residues. In DNA, the CDR3 is TGCGCCAGCACAAACCTTATGAACACTGAAGCTTTCTTT. It specifies CASTNLMNTEAFF.

Ten or more counts support this clonotype. The J gene is TRBJ2-1, the V gene TRBV20-1; TRBD1 or TRBD2 may be the D gene (5 bases each). Germline V lookup: CDR1 DFQATT, CDR2 SNEGSKA (reference sequence). There are 17 residues in the CDR3. Trimming removed 1 base at V and 5 bases at J, with 21 bases between. In nucleotides, the CDR3 is TGCAGTGCTAGAGCTCCTAATTTAAGGCAGGGACACAATGAGCAGTTCTTC. It specifies CSARAPNLRQGHNEQFF.

This clonotype has ten or more counts. This chain connects TRBV29-1 to TRBJ1-1; weak D call: TRBD1 (6 bases). The V and J ends lost 4 bases and 5 bases respectively, with 11 bases between them. The CDR3 has 12 amino acids. Looked up from germline, CDR1 is SQVTM and CDR2 is ANQGSEA. The CDR3 protein is CSVVKGGTEAFF. CDR3 DNA: TGCAGCGTTGTAAAAGGGGGAACTGAAGCTTTCTTT. The entire variable domain, with the rest obtained from reference TRBV29-1 and TRBJ1-1, is as follows: SAVISQKPSRDICQRGTSLTIQCQVDSQVTMMFWYRQQPGQSLTLIATANQGSEATYESGFVIDKFPISRPNLTFSTLTVSNMSPEDSSIYLCSVVKGGTEAFFGQGTRLTVV.

This clonotype occurred many times. The chain uses TRBV5-4 and TRBJ1-1; weak D call: TRBD1 (5 bases). Per the germline V gene, CDR1 is SGHNT and CDR2 is YYREEE (reference sequence). CDR3 length equals 17 residues. Trimming took 5 bases from V and 3 from J, leaving 23 bases between them. The CDR3 loop is CASSWMMGGGTYTEAFF. The CDR3 DNA reads TGTGCCAGCAGTTGGATGATGGGGGGTGGGACGTACACTGAAGCTTTCTTT. Using reference TRBV5-4 and TRBJ1-1 for the parts outside the CDR3, the full variable domain is ETGVTQSPTHLIKTRGQQVTLRCSSQSGHNTVSWYQQALGQGPQFIFQYYREEENGRGNFPPRFSGLQFPNYSSELNVNALELDDSALYLCASSWMMGGGTYTEAFFGQGTRLTVV.

The rearrangement links TRBV6-5 to TRBJ1-2; 7 nucleotides match TRBD1. The CDR3 sequence is 13 residues long. In germline, CDR1 is MNHEY, CDR2 SVGAGI. Losses at the gene ends were 4 bases for V and 3 bases for J; bases not matched to a gene: 2. The CDR3 loop reads CASSWTGHYGYTF. Written as DNA, the CDR3 is TGTGCCAGCAGTTGGACAGGCCACTATGGCTACACCTTC.

This clonotype was counted at least ten times. CDR3 amino acids: CASSPIQATGELFF. The CDR3 nucleotides are TGTGCCAGCTCACCAATTCAGGCCACCGGGGAGCTGTTTTTT. The chain is built from TRBV18 and TRBJ2-2; D not resolved. The length of the CDR3 is 14 residues. Between the trimmed V and J ends, which lost 2 bases and 4 bases, there was a span of 8 bases. CDR1 and CDR2 from the germline V gene are KGHSH and LQKENI.

This clonotype was seen at least ten times. The chain employs TRBV11-2 and TRBJ2-2; weak D call: TRBD1 (6 bases). The CDR3 consists of 15 residues. Trimming cost V 5 bases and J 7 bases, with 17 bases left between them. Germline CDR1 and CDR2: SGHAT and FQNNGV. The CDR3 sequence: CASSPVGQGIGELFF. As DNA, the CDR3 is TGTGCCAGCAGCCCGGTTGGGCAGGGGATCGGGGAGCTGTTTTTT. The whole variable domain, filled in from reference TRBV11-2 and TRBJ2-2, reads EAGVAQSPRYKIIEKRQSVAFWCNPISGHATLYWYQQILGQGPKLLIQFQNNGVVDDSQLPKDRFSAERLKGVDSTLKIQPAKLEDSAVYLCASSPVGQGIGELFFGEGSRLTVL.

J is TRBJ1-3 and V is TRBV6-5; the D gene is possibly TRBD1 (6 bases). V was shortened by 4 bases and J by 0 bases, with 10 bases between the two germline ends. Germline V gene lookup returns CDR1 MNHEY and CDR2 SVGAGI. The CDR3 spans 15 residues. CDR3 in amino acids: CASSSDRFSGNTIYF. The CDR3 DNA is TGTGCCAGCAGTTCGGACAGATTCTCTGGAAACACCATATATTTT.

This clonotype was observed many times. The chain carries TRBV6-2 or TRBV6-3 and TRBJ2-7; a possible D gene is TRBD1 (6 bases). This CDR3 is built from 14 residues. Trimming pared 5 bases from V and 5 bases from J, leaving 16 bases between. The germline gives CDR1 MNHEY, CDR2 SVGEGT. The CDR3 protein is CASSNTLQGNEQYF. CDR3 in DNA: TGTGCCAGCAGTAACACGCTACAGGGTAACGAGCAGTACTTC.

This clonotype was recorded many times. V gene TRBV11-2 combines with J gene TRBJ2-2; D unresolved. CDR1 is SGHAT and CDR2 is FQNNGV in the germline V gene. This CDR3 contains 15 residues. V lost 5 bases to trimming and J lost 0 bases, with 10 bases between them. The CDR3, as DNA: TGTGCCAGCAGCCTAACTGATACGAACACCGGGGAGCTGTTTTTT. Translated: CASSLTDTNTGELFF.

This clonotype has at least ten counts. This chain uses TRBV15 with TRBJ1-4; D remains unclear. The CDR3 runs to 15 residues. V shed 3 bases and J shed 4 bases, with 12 bases lying between them. Germline V gives CDR1 LNHNV, CDR2 YYDKDF (reference sequence). Here the CDR3 DNA reads TGTGCCACCAGCAGGAGCCTTCGGGATAATGAAAAACTGTTTTTT. Protein sequence: CATSRSLRDNEKLFF.

This clonotype showed up just once. The chain combines TRBV11-2 with TRBJ2-3, with D possibly being TRBD2 (7 bases). Germline CDR1 reads SGHAT; CDR2 reads FQNNGV. V was shortened by 2 bases and J by 4 bases, with 19 bases between the two germline ends. The CDR3 consists of 17 residues. CDR3 amino acids: CASSLRGGSLFPDTQYF. In nucleotides, the CDR3 is TGTGCCAGCAGCTTAAGGGGGGGGAGTCTGTTCCCAGATACGCAGTATTTT.

This clonotype was recorded a few times. The chain recombines TRBV14 with TRBJ1-3; tentative D call: TRBD1 (5 bases). This CDR3 contains 14 residues. Trimming took off 10 bases at V and 2 bases at J, with 15 bases between the two ends. The germline V gene encodes CDR1 SGHDN and CDR2 FVKESK. CDR3 in amino acids: CANRPQGTGNTIYF. CDR3 DNA sequence: TGTGCCAACAGACCTCAGGGAACTGGAAACACCATATATTTT.

This clonotype was detected many times. The rearrangement joins TRBV5-5 to TRBJ1-1; D gene ambiguous. The V gene lost 7 bases and the J gene lost 1 base, with 5 bases spanning the gap. Germline values: CDR1 SGHKS, CDR2 YYEKEE (reference sequence). The CDR3 spans 11 residues. As DNA, the CDR3 is TGTGCCAGCGACAAGAACACTGAAGCTTTCTTT. Amino acids: CASDKNTEAFF.

A remark on this clonotype: An end of the junction does not agree with germline; a read error may underlie this. The gene calls are TRBV28 and TRBJ1-5; no firm D call. The CDR3 totals 14 residues. Germline values: CDR1 MDHEN, CDR2 SYDVKM. CDR3 sequence reads: CASSSRIGNQPQNF. CDR3 sequence (DNA): TGTGCCAGCAGTTCTCGGATTGGCAATCAGCCCCAGAATTTT.

This clonotype came up a few times. J is TRBJ2-3 and V is TRBV9; the D is unclear. Germline V lookup: CDR1 SGDLS, CDR2 YYNGEE. V was cut by 3 bases and J by 7 bases, with 15 bases left in between. This CDR3 spans 14 amino acids. CDR3: CASSAPTPRNTQYF. The CDR3 nucleotides are TGTGCCAGCAGCGCCCCCACCCCCCGAAATACGCAGTATTTT.

This chain connects TRBV9 to TRBJ2-7; the D call may be TRBD1 or TRBD2 (5 bases each). V lost 0 bases, J lost 5 bases, and 18 bases lay in between. CDR3 length: 16 residues. CDR1 and CDR2 (germline): SGDLS, YYNGEE. CDR3 nucleotides: TGTGCCAGCAGCGTAGGATTGGGACGAATGAGGGACGAGCAGTACTTC. Translation: CASSVGLGRMRDEQYF.

This clonotype was counted many times. The junction departs from germline at one end; a sequencing error may be responsible. This chain uses TRBV20-1 with TRBJ1-5; D ambiguous. The CDR3 covers 13 residues. Per the germline V gene, CDR1 is DFQATT and CDR2 is SNEGSKA (reference sequence). CDR3 amino acids: CSGTGSSNQPQNF. CDR3 coding DNA: TGCAGTGGGACGGGCTCGAGCAATCAGCCCCAGAATTTT.

Ten or more counts support this clonotype. The CDR3 is CASKGVVGNTEAFF. CDR3 DNA: TGCGCCAGCAAAGGGGTAGTGGGGAACACTGAAGCTTTCTTT. The gene calls are TRBV5-1 and TRBJ1-1; the D gene is possibly TRBD1 (5 bases). Per germline, CDR1 SGHRS and CDR2 YFSETQ. The V and J ends lost 6 bases and 1 base respectively, with 13 bases between them. The CDR3 extends over 14 amino acids. Full variable domain (rest looked up from reference TRBV5-1 and TRBJ1-1): KAGVTQTPRYLIKTRGQQVTLSCSPISGHRSVSWYQQTPGQGLQFLFEYFSETQRNKGNFPGRFSGRQFSNSRSEMNVSTLELGDSALYLCASKGVVGNTEAFFGQGTRLTVV.

This clonotype was detected ten times or more. The chain employs TRBV30 and TRBJ2-7; possibly TRBD1 or TRBD2 for D (6 bases each). Per the germline V gene, CDR1 is GTSNPN and CDR2 is SVGIG (reference sequence). The CDR3 length is 14 residues. Trimming shortened V by 4 bases and J by 5 bases, and 18 bases separated the two germline ends. DNA for the CDR3: TGTGCCTGGACCCCCGGTGGAGGGGGAGACGAGCAGTACGTC. Encoded protein: CAWTPGGGGDEQYV.

The sample holds many counts of this clonotype. The V gene is TRBV3-1, the J gene TRBJ2-1; D ambiguous. CDR1 and CDR2 from the germline V gene are LGHDT and YNNKEL (reference sequence). Between the trimmed V and J ends, which lost 1 base and 13 bases, there was a span of 8 bases. The CDR3 is 11 residues long. CDR3 in DNA: TGTGCCAGCAGCCAAGGAGACCGTCAGTTCTTC. Its translation is CASSQGDRQFF.

This clonotype was counted many times. This chain connects TRBV12-3 or TRBV12-4 to TRBJ1-5, with 11 positions matching TRBD1. This CDR3 is built from 17 residues. V was pared by 5 bases and J by 2 bases, with 8 bases of the junction left unmatched. CDR3 DNA: TGTGCCAGCAGTCCTGGGACAGGGGGAAGCGGCAATCAGCCCCAGCATTTT. This gives the protein CASSPGTGGSGNQPQHF.

At least ten counts were recorded for this clonotype. The rearrangement uses TRBV3-1 and TRBJ2-7; possibly TRBD1 or TRBD2 for D (5 bases each). Germline V gene lookup returns CDR1 LGHDT and CDR2 YNNKEL (reference sequence). The CDR3 is made up of 15 amino acids. V shed 1 base and J shed 0 bases, with 10 bases lying between them. DNA of the CDR3: TGTGCCAGCAGCCAAGCTCAGGGAGCCTCCTACGAGCAGTACTTC. As protein: CASSQAQGASYEQYF.

This clonotype was recorded at least ten times. The rearrangement uses TRBV5-1 and TRBJ1-2; 10 nucleotides align to TRBD1. V shed 4 bases and J 4 bases; nucleotides not matched to a gene: 7. This CDR3 is built from 15 residues. Germline V CDR1 and CDR2: SGHRS, YFSETQ. CDR3 nucleotide sequence: TGCGCCAGCAGCGAGACCGGGACAGGGGTCTATGGCTACACCTTC. Amino acid sequence: CASSETGTGVYGYTF.